The 28 T cell receptor beta chains listed next were all sequenced from one sample in a study of spatial heterogeneity in lung cancer. The time point: sample taken at primary tumor resection. Via MiXCR, TCRdb re-called the 5' RACE reads, giving one row per CDR3 protein. The table has around 26,000 distinct CDR3 sequences, approximately 7% seen once. The starting material was PBMCs, obtained at surgery. The receptors shown here come from a male donor with early-stage non-small cell lung cancer.

This clonotype was observed a single time. The V call is TRBV11-3, the J call TRBJ2-3, with no clear D. Deletions cut 5 bases from V and 4 bases from J, with 7 bases between. Per the germline V gene, CDR1 is SGHNT and CDR2 is YENEEA. CDR3 length: 12 amino acids. This chain's CDR3 is CASSGSADTQYF. CDR3 bases: TGTGCCAGCAGCGGGTCCGCAGATACGCAGTATTTT.

This clonotype came up many times. CDR3: CSARETGQRNTEAFF. The CDR3 DNA follows: TGCAGTGCTAGAGAGACGGGGCAGAGGAACACTGAAGCTTTCTTT. The chain has TRBV20-1 and TRBJ1-1; D may be TRBD1 (5 bases). The CDR3 has 15 amino acids. From germline, CDR1 is DFQATT and CDR2 SNEGSKA (reference sequence). Trimming left V 0 bases short and J 1 base short, with 12 bases between.

This clonotype occurred many times. The rearrangement joins TRBV27 to TRBJ2-1, with TRBD1 as a possible D gene (6 bases). Per the germline V gene, CDR1 is MNHEY and CDR2 is SMNVEV (reference sequence). CDR3 length: 14 amino acids. The V gene lost 5 bases and the J gene lost 0 bases, with 8 bases spanning the gap. This CDR3 reads CASSHRVSYNEQFF. The DNA for the CDR3 is TGTGCCAGCAGTCACAGGGTCTCCTACAATGAGCAGTTCTTC.

This clonotype was seen many times. The chain has TRBV5-1 and TRBJ1-1; D gene uncertain. Germline CDR1 SGHRS, CDR2 YFSETQ. This CDR3 has 15 amino acids. V lost 0 bases, J lost 0 bases, and 9 bases lay in between. The DNA of the CDR3 is TGCGCCAGCAGCTTGGAGGGATGGTTGAACACTGAAGCTTTCTTT. Translated: CASSLEGWLNTEAFF.

This clonotype occurred many times. This chain links TRBV10-3 with TRBJ1-1; the match to TRBD1 covers 7 bases. This CDR3 region has 23 residues. Germline V gene data show CDR1 as ENHRY and CDR2 as SYGVKD. After removal of 0 bases from V and 4 bases from J, the junction contained 29 bases not matched to a gene. The CDR3 region has the DNA TGTGCCATCAGTGAGTCGAGGGGGCGAGTTCCGCCCTCCTCAAACGCTGTGGGCACTGAAGCTTTCTTT. Protein sequence: CAISESRGRVPPSSNAVGTEAFF.

Ten or more counts support this clonotype. This chain connects TRBV9 to TRBJ2-1, with 11 bases identical to TRBD2. Trimming at V came to 5 bases and at J to 4 bases, leaving 11 bases not matched to a gene. The CDR3 consists of 17 residues. CDR1 is SGDLS and CDR2 is YYNGEE in the germline V gene. The CDR3 coding sequence is TGTGCCAGCAGTTATTCCCCTAGCGGGGGGATTTACAATGAGCAGTTCTTC. Its protein is CASSYSPSGGIYNEQFF.

A few counts support this clonotype. The gene calls are TRBV30 and TRBJ1-1; 10 bases match TRBD1. V shed 2 bases, J shed 6 bases, and the junction held 3 bases outside the gene matches. Germline assignment: CDR1 GTSNPN and CDR2 SVGIG (reference sequence). The CDR3 is 13 amino acids. CDR3 protein: CAWSRDRGPEAFF. CDR3 in DNA: TGTGCCTGGAGTAGGGACAGGGGACCTGAAGCTTTCTTT.

This clonotype was counted ten times or more. The rearrangement uses TRBV7-2 and TRBJ2-3; maybe TRBD2 (6 bases). The V end was cut by 6 bases, the J end by 15 bases, with 25 bases between. The length of the CDR3 is 14 residues. The germline V gene has CDR1 SGHTA and CDR2 FQGNSA. CDR3 coding DNA: TGTGCCAGCAGTCCACCTACCGGGACTCGTATTGTATATTTT. It codes for CASSPPTGTRIVYF.

This clonotype was detected ten times or more. The rearrangement links TRBV6-4 to TRBJ1-6; D is unclear. The CDR3 totals 13 residues. The V gene lost 2 bases and the J gene lost 12 bases, with 11 bases spanning the gap. Germline values: CDR1 MRHNA, CDR2 SNTAGT. The CDR3 DNA sequence: TGTGCCAGCAGTGACGGCCAGGACGGACCCCTCCACTTT. This encodes CASSDGQDGPLHF.

V and J are TRBV6-2 or TRBV6-3 and TRBJ2-7, with D perhaps matching TRBD2 (6 bases). The CDR3 consists of 15 residues. The V gene's germline CDR1 is MNHEY and CDR2 SVGEGT. V lost 4 bases, J lost 2 bases, and 15 bases lay in between. The CDR3 spells CASSFRTTTPYEQYF. The CDR3 DNA sequence: TGTGCCAGCAGTTTCCGGACTACCACGCCCTACGAGCAGTACTTC.

Relative to its sample, this clonotype is medium-sized (0.01 to 0.1%). The chain uses TRBV28 and TRBJ2-7, with 10 bases matching TRBD2. V gave up 8 bases and J gave up 5 bases; unmatched junction bases: 6. This CDR3 comprises 13 residues. Germline loops: CDR1 MDHEN, CDR2 SYDVKM. The CDR3 DNA sequence: TGTGCCAGCCGGACTAGCGGCCGCCACGAGCAGTACTTC. Its protein product is CASRTSGRHEQYF.

A word on this clonotype: This may stem from a read error, because a much larger clone lies one nucleotide away. The J gene is TRBJ1-5, the V gene TRBV6-5, with 8 positions matching TRBD1. Germline CDR1 reads MNHEY; CDR2 reads SVGAGI. This CDR3 has 15 residues. CDR3 loop: CASQPGQVINKPQHF. For the CDR3, the DNA is TGTGCCAGCCAACCGGGACAGGTCATCAATAAGCCCCAGCATTTT.

This clonotype has only a few counts. V usage is TRBV18 and J usage is TRBJ2-2; maybe TRBD1 (6 bases). V lost 3 bases to trimming and J lost 2 bases, with 13 bases between them. This CDR3 is 16 amino acids long. Germline assignment: CDR1 KGHSH and CDR2 LQKENI. DNA for the CDR3: TGTGCCAGCTCACCGGGACACCACCTAAACACCGGGGAGCTGTTTTTT. Translated, it gives CASSPGHHLNTGELFF.

This clonotype showed up just a few times. The rearrangement joins TRBV11-2 to TRBJ1-6; D is possibly TRBD1 (6 bases). The CDR3 spans 15 residues. V was clipped by 2 bases and J by 7 bases, with 12 bases between them. Per germline, CDR1 SGHAT and CDR2 FQNNGV. The DNA of the CDR3 is TGTGCCAGCAGCTTAAGCACAGGGAGCAATTCACCCCTCCACTTT. As protein: CASSLSTGSNSPLHF. Filled out from reference TRBV11-2 and TRBJ1-6, the complete variable domain reads EAGVAQSPRYKIIEKRQSVAFWCNPISGHATLYWYQQILGQGPKLLIQFQNNGVVDDSQLPKDRFSAERLKGVDSTLKIQPAKLEDSAVYLCASSLSTGSNSPLHFGNGTRLTVT.

In this sample, this clonotype turned up many times. V gene TRBV10-3 combines with J gene TRBJ1-3; TRBD1 matches 9 bases. Germline CDR1 ENHRY, CDR2 SYGVKD. The V and J ends lost 7 bases and 4 bases, in that order; junction bases with no gene match: 5. The CDR3 contains 14 residues. The CDR3 region has the DNA TGTGCCATCACTGGGACAGGGAGAGGAAACACCATATATTTT. Protein product: CAITGTGRGNTIYF.

This clonotype was recorded at least ten times. J is TRBJ1-4 and V is TRBV20-1; D remains ambiguous. CDR1 and CDR2 (germline): DFQATT, SNEGSKA (reference sequence). V shed 5 bases and J shed 7 bases, with 17 bases lying between them. This CDR3 is 14 amino acids long. This CDR3 is CSAGEPLGGEKLFF. CDR3 nucleotide sequence: TGCAGTGCTGGCGAGCCTCTTGGAGGTGAAAAACTGTTTTTT.

This clonotype was counted ten times or more. In DNA, the CDR3 is TGTGCCAGCAGTTTTTCAGGGGGCGAAGGCTACACCTTC. This encodes CASSFSGGEGYTF. This chain joins TRBV27 and TRBJ1-2; the match to TRBD1 covers 8 bases. This CDR3 comprises 13 residues. From germline, CDR1 is MNHEY and CDR2 SMNVEV (reference sequence). After removal of 3 bases from V and 8 bases from J, the junction contained 5 bases not matched to a gene.

Relative to its sample, this clonotype is medium-sized (0.01 to 0.1%). The chain joins TRBV28 to TRBJ2-1; unclear D gene. V was cut by 4 bases and J by 6 bases, with 10 bases left in between. Germline loops: CDR1 MDHEN, CDR2 SYDVKM. The CDR3 is 13 residues long. This CDR3 is CASSSPPSNEQFF. CDR3 DNA: TGTGCCAGCAGTTCTCCTCCGTCCAATGAGCAGTTCTTC.

This clonotype was observed many times. This chain uses TRBV7-2 with TRBJ1-1, with TRBD1 identical over 10 bases. The CDR3 is 15 residues long. Trimming removed 6 bases from V and 6 bases from J; junction bases left unmatched: 10. Germline V lookup: CDR1 SGHTA, CDR2 FQGNSA. For the CDR3, the DNA is TGTGCCAGCAGAACCGGGACAGGGGTGCGCGCTGAAGCTTTCTTT. Translated: CASRTGTGVRAEAFF.

This clonotype was counted many times. This sequence joins TRBV5-5 and TRBJ1-1, with D possibly being TRBD1 (6 bases). The CDR3 is 15 amino acids. CDR1 and CDR2 (germline): SGHKS, YYEKEE (reference sequence). V lost 4 bases to trimming and J lost 1 base, with 14 bases between them. CDR3 residues: CASSHRTAGNTEAFF. The CDR3 DNA sequence: TGTGCCAGCAGCCATAGGACAGCCGGGAACACTGAAGCTTTCTTT.

This clonotype has at least ten counts. The V gene is TRBV20-1, the J gene TRBJ2-5; TRBD2 agrees at 11 bases. CDR3 size: 18 residues. CDR1 and CDR2 from the germline V gene are DFQATT and SNEGSKA (reference sequence). V lost 3 bases to trimming and J lost 0 bases; unmatched junction nucleotides: 12. The DNA for the CDR3 is TGCAGTGCTAGCCTTTGGACTAGCGGGTTCGATTACCAAGAGACCCAGTACTTC. Translated: CSASLWTSGFDYQETQYF.

The sample holds a few counts of this clonotype. The chain links TRBV2 to TRBJ1-4, with TRBD1 as a possible D gene (6 bases). Trimming left V 6 bases short and J 1 base short, with 12 bases between. Germline V gene sequence: CDR1 SNHLY, CDR2 FYNNEI. CDR3 length: 15 residues. For the CDR3, the DNA is TGTGCCAGCAGCCCTAACAGGGTAACTAATGAAAAACTGTTTTTT. Residues: CASSPNRVTNEKLFF.

This chain connects TRBV7-2 to TRBJ2-7; 11 nucleotides line up with TRBD2. J lost 0 bases, V lost 3 bases, and 1 base had no gene match. The CDR3 contains 15 residues. CDR1 SGHTA and CDR2 FQGNSA come from the germline V gene. The chain's CDR3 is CASSFTSGSSYEQYF. CDR3 nucleotides: TGTGCCAGCAGCTTTACTAGCGGGAGCTCCTACGAGCAGTACTTC.

This clonotype occurred many times. The chain has TRBV20-1 and TRBJ2-5; TRBD2 matches 13 bases. The germline gives CDR1 DFQATT, CDR2 SNEGSKA (reference sequence). The CDR3 totals 16 residues. Unmatched junction bases numbered 10, after V lost 5 bases and J lost 4 bases. The CDR3: CSAHGTSGRAGETQYF. The DNA for the CDR3 is TGCAGTGCTCACGGTACTAGCGGGAGGGCCGGAGAGACCCAGTACTTC.

This clonotype was detected ten times or more. This sequence joins TRBV11-1 and TRBJ1-6; tentative D call: TRBD1 (6 bases). The CDR3 runs to 13 residues. Germline V lookup: CDR1 SGHAT, CDR2 FQDESV (reference sequence). V was trimmed by 1 base and J by 16 bases, leaving 14 bases between them. CDR3 DNA: TGTGCCAGCAGCTTAGACCAATCCAGGGGACTCCACTTT. Translated: CASSLDQSRGLHF.

V usage is TRBV7-6 and J usage is TRBJ2-5; D call uncertain. The V gene lost 0 bases and the J gene lost 5 bases, with 16 bases spanning the gap. The CDR3 sequence is 16 residues long. Germline CDR1 reads SGHVS; CDR2 reads FNYEAQ. CDR3 in DNA: TGTGCCAGCAGCTTAGCGGGCAGGCCCCCAGTGGAGACCCAGTACTTC. Translated, it gives CASSLAGRPPVETQYF. Supplemented by reference TRBV7-6 and TRBJ2-5, the full variable domain reads GAGVSQSPRYKVTKRGQDVALRCDPISGHVSLYWYRQALGQGPEFLTYFNYEAQQDKSGLPNDRFSAERPEGSISTLTIQRTEQRDSAMYRCASSLAGRPPVETQYFGPGTRLLVL.

The sample holds many counts of this clonotype. This chain uses TRBV3-1 with TRBJ1-1; D is uncertain. The germline gives CDR1 LGHDT, CDR2 YNNKEL (reference sequence). V lost 4 bases and J lost 0, with 12 bases in between. The CDR3 contains 15 residues. The CDR3 loop reads CASSPTGPLNTEAFF. In DNA form, the CDR3 reads TGTGCCAGCAGCCCGACCGGCCCCTTGAACACTGAAGCTTTCTTT. Full variable domain (rest looked up from reference TRBV3-1 and TRBJ1-1): DTAVSQTPKYLVTQMGNDKSIKCEQNLGHDTMYWYKQDSKKFLKIMFSYNNKELIINETVPNRFSPKSPDKAHLNLHINSLELGDSAVYFCASSPTGPLNTEAFFGQGTRLTVV.

This clonotype was counted between two and nine times. V usage is TRBV12-3 or TRBV12-4 and J usage is TRBJ2-3; TRBD1 matches 7 bases. V lost 5 bases, J lost 3 bases, and 2 bases stayed unmatched. This CDR3 contains 13 residues. DNA of the CDR3: TGTGCCAGCAGTAGACAGGGAACAGATACGCAGTATTTT. This translates into CASSRQGTDTQYF.